The 18 T cell receptor beta chains reported below all come from one sample, sequenced in a study of cytomegalovirus exposure and HLA in healthy donors (dated 2017 in TCRdb). Library creation used the immunoSEQ multiplex PCR assay. For the multiplex PCR, a mixture combining 60 forward primers for TCR Vbeta segments and 13 reverse primers for TCR Jbeta segments was used. This is the immuneACCESS table as TCRdb keeps it, with only in-frame sequences that have V and J called. A part of the clones is gone; compared with another copy, unresolved V genes explain less than half, and the rest is unexplained. This sample lists around 100,000 clones; 55% to 65% were detected once. The top ten constitute over 3.5% of the sample. The sequenced sample consisted of PBMCs. Receptors originate from a man aged 25 to 40 in good health and CMV-seropositive.

This clone appeared once. CDR3 coding DNA: TGTGCCAGCAGAATCCTAAGCGGGGGGGCGGCGACCCAGTACTTC. Amino acid sequence: CASRILSGGAATQYF. The chain employs TRBV2 and TRBJ2-5; 10 nucleotides line up with TRBD2. From germline, CDR1 is SNHLY and CDR2 FYNNEI. This CDR3 region has 15 residues. V lost 6 bases to trimming and J lost 7 bases; unmatched junction nucleotides: 11.

V is TRBV14 and J is TRBJ1-6; tentative D call: TRBD1 (6 bases). The CDR3 covers 17 residues. The ends were cut back, 3 bases at V and 4 bases at J, with 16 bases in the middle. Germline CDR1 reads SGHDN; CDR2 reads FVKESK. In DNA form, the CDR3 reads TGTGCCAGCAGCCACGGTCACGGGACACCTTATAATTCACCCCTCCACTTT. Translated, it gives CASSHGHGTPYNSPLHF.

Written as DNA, the CDR3 is TGCGCCGTCATCAATGGGGAGAACTCCTATAATTCACCCCTCCACTTT. Translation: CAVINGENSYNSPLHF. The V call is TRBV10-1, the J call TRBJ1-6; D uncertain. V was shortened by 11 bases and J by 0 bases, with 17 bases between the two germline ends. Looked up from germline, CDR1 is WNHNN and CDR2 is SYGVQD (reference sequence). CDR3 length equals 16 residues.

This clone was found a few times. The genes are TRBV7-9 and TRBJ2-3; 9 bases agree with TRBD1. Per the germline V gene, CDR1 is SEHNR and CDR2 is FQNEAQ (reference sequence). The J segment lost 6 bases and the V segment lost 6 bases, leaving 10 bases of the junction unmatched. This CDR3 spans 15 amino acids. CDR3 DNA sequence: TGTGCCAGCAGAGGGGACTGGACAGGGGCGGATACGCAGTATTTT. Its translation is CASRGDWTGADTQYF.

J is TRBJ1-2 and V is TRBV19; 7 bases are shared with TRBD1. The CDR3 extends over 13 amino acids. The germline V gene has CDR1 LNHDA and CDR2 SQIVND (reference sequence). After removal of 7 bases from V and 6 bases from J, the junction contained 8 bases not matched to a gene. The CDR3 is CASTTGPGNGYTF. The CDR3 DNA sequence: TGTGCCAGTACGACAGGGCCTGGCAATGGCTACACCTTC.

About this clone itself: An end of the junction differs from the germline gene, which may be a read error. The chain employs TRBV10-2 and TRBJ1-2; D remains unclear. The CDR3 totals 12 residues. Germline V gene lookup returns CDR1 WSHSY and CDR2 SAAADI. In DNA form, the CDR3 reads TGCGCCAGCAGTGAGTTGCACTATGGCTACACTTTC. Its translation is CASSELHYGYTF.

The CDR3 reads CASSGVGGGNEQFF. The CDR3 bases are TGTGCCAGCAGTGGAGTCGGGGGGGGCAATGAGCAGTTCTTC. The chain combines TRBV6-4 with TRBJ2-1, with 8 bases lining up with TRBD2. This CDR3 comprises 14 residues. The germline gives CDR1 MRHNA, CDR2 SNTAGT. V was pared by 4 bases and J by 6 bases, with 5 bases of the junction left unmatched.

This clone was detected only a few times. J is TRBJ1-4 and V is TRBV23-1, with a possible D match to TRBD1 (5 bases). TRBV23-1 has ORF status, its function being uncertain. The CDR3 extends over 16 amino acids. The germline V and J ends were trimmed by 2 bases and 5 bases, with 15 bases remaining between them. The CDR3 loop reads CASSQAIQVLNEKLFF. CDR3 DNA: TGCGCCAGCAGTCAAGCAATACAGGTCCTCAATGAAAAACTGTTTTTT.

The sample holds a few counts of this clone. V gene TRBV4-2 combines with J gene TRBJ2-2, with D maybe TRBD2 (6 bases). The germline gives CDR1 LGHNA, CDR2 YNFKEQ. V lost 1 base to trimming and J lost 1 base, with 7 bases between them. This CDR3 spans 15 amino acids. CDR3 nucleotides: TGTGCCAGCAGCCAAGCGGGGGAGAACACCGGGGAGCTGTTTTTT. It is translated as CASSQAGENTGELFF.

This chain connects TRBV6-5 to TRBJ2-4, with D tentatively TRBD1 (6 bases). With 2 bases removed from V and 2 bases from J, the gap between germline ends came to 10 bases. The CDR3 length is 15 residues. Germline V gene data show CDR1 as MNHEY and CDR2 as SVGAGI. The CDR3 DNA is TGTGCCAGCAGTTACACAGGGATGTCCAAAAACATTCAGTACTTC. This sequence encodes CASSYTGMSKNIQYF.

The J gene is TRBJ2-5, the V gene TRBV5-1; 8 bases match TRBD1. This CDR3 is 14 amino acids long. The V and J ends lost 3 bases and 3 bases, in that order; junction bases with no gene match: 4. Germline V gene sequence: CDR1 SGHRS, CDR2 YFSETQ. CDR3 amino acids: CASSWGTGKETQYF. The CDR3 bases are TGCGCCAGCAGCTGGGGGACAGGAAAAGAGACCCAGTACTTC.

The chain links TRBV7-8 to TRBJ1-1; 9 bases align to TRBD1. V lost 4 bases, J lost 0 bases, and 3 bases stayed unmatched. Germline CDR1 reads SGHVS; CDR2 reads FQNEAQ. This CDR3 region has 15 residues. The CDR3 sequence is CASSSDRGMNTEAFF. The CDR3 nucleotides read TGTGCCAGCAGCTCGGACAGGGGAATGAACACTGAAGCTTTCTTT.

The chain has TRBV10-2 and TRBJ2-3; weak D call: TRBD2 (6 bases). CDR1 and CDR2 from the germline V gene are WSHSY and SAAADI. The CDR3 extends over 15 amino acids. The V and J ends lost 2 bases and 0 bases respectively, with 9 bases between them. CDR3 bases: TGCGCCAGCAGTGAGGGCGGGGAAAGCACAGATACGCAGTATTTT. It translates to CASSEGGESTDTQYF.

This chain joins TRBV9 and TRBJ1-6; tentatively, D is TRBD1 (6 bases). Trimming removed 0 bases at V and 8 bases at J, with 12 bases between. This CDR3 has 15 amino acids. CDR1 is SGDLS and CDR2 is YYNGEE in the germline V gene. The CDR3 region is CASSVAGGADSPLHF. DNA for the CDR3: TGTGCCAGCAGCGTAGCTGGGGGGGCTGATTCACCCCTCCACTTT.

This rearrangement joins TRBV6-1 to TRBJ1-2; TRBD1 aligns across 7 bases. Per the germline V gene, CDR1 is MNHNS and CDR2 is SASEGT. This CDR3 comprises 13 residues. J was trimmed by 7 bases and V by 5 bases; bases with no gene match: 7. CDR3 region: CASSKDNRGGYTF. In DNA, the CDR3 is TGTGCCAGCAGTAAGGATAACAGGGGTGGCTACACCTTC.

The chain employs TRBV2 and TRBJ2-3; 13 bases match TRBD2. The length of the CDR3 is 15 residues. Germline V gene data show CDR1 as SNHLY and CDR2 as FYNNEI. Trimming cost V 8 bases and J 8 bases; bases outside gene matches: 10. The CDR3 here is CASASTSGGKGTQYF. The CDR3 nucleotides read TGTGCCAGCGCCTCGACTAGCGGGGGGAAGGGTACGCAGTATTTT.

V usage is TRBV15 and J usage is TRBJ2-5; D possibly corresponds to TRBD2 (7 bases). V was pared by 5 bases and J by 4 bases, with 20 bases between. Germline assignment: CDR1 LNHNV and CDR2 YYDKDF (reference sequence). The CDR3 loop spans 16 amino acids. The CDR3 bases are TGTGCCACCAGCCACGACTGGCGGGGGCGCATAGAGACCCAGTACTTC. It yields the protein CATSHDWRGRIETQYF.

The genes are TRBV29-1 and TRBJ2-5, with D tentatively TRBD2 (6 bases). Germline-derived CDR1 and CDR2 are SQVTM and ANQGSEA. The germline V and J ends were trimmed by 7 bases and 5 bases, with 17 bases remaining between them. The length of the CDR3 is 13 residues. The CDR3 spells CSGRDSPMETQYF. The CDR3, as DNA: TGCAGCGGACGGGACTCCCCAATGGAGACCCAGTACTTC.